This is a list of T cell receptor beta chains from one sample in a study of T cell responses to AZD1222 COVID-19 vaccine. The assay was immunoSEQ multiplex PCR, and TCRdb's table has in-frame clones only and misses some. The data contain 160,000 or so clones, approximately 92% of them seen just once; the ten biggest clones take up around 3%. The material was peripheral blood, obtained on day 0 of AZD1222 vaccination. The receptors here all came from an adult in good health. Both conserved end residues are part of each CDR3. Fields, in order: D gene, clone size, J gene, V gene, CDR3 DNA, CDR3 protein. A D gene is named only where the DNA matches it firmly. A row's size may be missing; if present it is once, few, many or a size class.

d_gene: TRBD1; abundance: once; j_gene: TRBJ2-7; v_gene: TRBV6-6; CDR3nt: TGTGCCAGCAGGAGGACAGGACCCTACGAGCAGTACTTC; CDR3aa: CASRRTGPYEQYF
d_gene: TRBD2; abundance: -; j_gene: TRBJ2-7; v_gene: TRBV20-1; CDR3nt: TGCAGTGCTAGTGATTCGGGGGGGAGCGCCTACGAGCAGTACTTC; CDR3aa: CSASDSGGSAYEQYF
d_gene: -; abundance: -; j_gene: TRBJ2-5; v_gene: TRBV12-3/TRBV12-4; CDR3nt: TGTGCCAAAAGACGGGAGACCCAGTACTTC; CDR3aa: CAKRRETQYF
d_gene: TRBD1; abundance: -; j_gene: TRBJ2-7; v_gene: TRBV20-1; CDR3nt: TGCAGTACTCAGGGGGTCTACGAGCAGTACTTC; CDR3aa: CSTQGVYEQYF
d_gene: -; abundance: once; j_gene: TRBJ2-7; v_gene: TRBV19; CDR3nt: TGTGCCAGTAGTTCACTCCGCGACGGGTCAACAACCTACGAGCAGTACTTC; CDR3aa: CASSSLRDGSTTYEQYF
d_gene: -; abundance: -; j_gene: TRBJ1-5; v_gene: TRBV30; CDR3nt: TGTGCCTGGAGTGGGTTGGGGAGTCAGCCCCAGCATTTT; CDR3aa: CAWSGLGSQPQHF
d_gene: -; abundance: -; j_gene: TRBJ2-3; v_gene: TRBV6-5; CDR3nt: TGTGCCAGCAGGATGAGGACAGGCACAGATACGCAGTATTTT; CDR3aa: CASRMRTGTDTQYF
d_gene: -; abundance: -; j_gene: TRBJ2-3; v_gene: TRBV11-2; CDR3nt: TGTGCCAGCAGCCAGCCGGTGGGGGATACGCAGTATTTT; CDR3aa: CASSQPVGDTQYF
d_gene: -; abundance: -; j_gene: TRBJ1-1; v_gene: TRBV2; CDR3nt: TGTGCCAGCAGCTTCAAGCTCTTGAACACTGAAGCTTTCTTT; CDR3aa: CASSFKLLNTEAFF
d_gene: -; abundance: few; j_gene: TRBJ2-2; v_gene: TRBV5-1; CDR3nt: TGCGCCAGCAGCGATTCGATCCCCGGGTCCCCCCCCCGTGAGGAGCTGTTTTTT; CDR3aa: CASSDSIPGSPPREELFF
d_gene: -; abundance: once; j_gene: TRBJ1-1; v_gene: TRBV7-8; CDR3nt: TGTGCCAGCAGCCAGACACACGGCGGTATGAACACTGAAGCTTTCTTT; CDR3aa: CASSQTHGGMNTEAFF
d_gene: TRBD1; abundance: -; j_gene: TRBJ1-2; v_gene: TRBV18; CDR3nt: TGTGCCAGCTCACCGCGCCAGGGGGACTATGGCTACACCTTC; CDR3aa: CASSPRQGDYGYTF
d_gene: TRBD1; abundance: -; j_gene: TRBJ1-5; v_gene: TRBV3-1/TRBV3-2; CDR3nt: TGTGCCAGCAGCCCAGGGACAGGGGAACAGCCCCAGCATTTT; CDR3aa: CASSPGTGEQPQHF
d_gene: TRBD2; abundance: -; j_gene: TRBJ2-1; v_gene: TRBV10-3; CDR3nt: TGTGCCATTCAAGCCGGGACTAGCAATGAGCAGTTCTTC; CDR3aa: CAIQAGTSNEQFF
d_gene: -; abundance: -; j_gene: TRBJ2-1; v_gene: TRBV7-2; CDR3nt: TGTGCCAGCAGCTCTCGCGGTTTGGCCCCCCTCTACAATGAGCAGTTCTTC; CDR3aa: CASSSRGLAPLYNEQFF
d_gene: -; abundance: -; j_gene: TRBJ1-1; v_gene: TRBV19; CDR3nt: TGTGCCAGTGGGATCTGGGGGGACACTGAAGCTTTCTTT; CDR3aa: CASGIWGDTEAFF
d_gene: TRBD1; abundance: -; j_gene: TRBJ2-7; v_gene: TRBV18; CDR3nt: TGTGCCAGCTCACCTCTCCGGGACAGATTCTACGAGCAGTACTTC; CDR3aa: CASSPLRDRFYEQYF
d_gene: -; abundance: -; j_gene: TRBJ1-1; v_gene: TRBV29-1; CDR3nt: TGCAGCGCCGGGGGCAGTGAAGCTTTCTTT; CDR3aa: CSAGGSEAFF
d_gene: -; abundance: -; j_gene: TRBJ2-7; v_gene: TRBV3-1/TRBV3-2; CDR3nt: TGTGCCAGCAGCCAAGGACGGGTAACCTACGAGCAGTACTTC; CDR3aa: CASSQGRVTYEQYF
d_gene: -; abundance: few; j_gene: TRBJ1-1; v_gene: TRBV6-5; CDR3nt: TGTGCCAGCAGGGGATTTCCCTCTGAAGCTTTCTTT; CDR3aa: CASRGFPSEAFF
d_gene: TRBD1; abundance: -; j_gene: TRBJ1-6; v_gene: TRBV6-5; CDR3nt: TGTGCCAGCAGTACCGACAGGGGCAATTCACCCCTCCACTTT; CDR3aa: CASSTDRGNSPLHF
d_gene: TRBD1; abundance: -; j_gene: TRBJ1-3; v_gene: TRBV5-5; CDR3nt: TGTGCCAGCAGCTTACCAGGGGGCTTCTCTGGAAACACCATATATTTT; CDR3aa: CASSLPGGFSGNTIYF
d_gene: -; abundance: -; j_gene: TRBJ2-1; v_gene: TRBV3-1/TRBV3-2; CDR3nt: TGTGCCAGCAGCCAAGAGAACCTACGCTTCTACAATGAGCAGTTCTTC; CDR3aa: CASSQENLRFYNEQFF
d_gene: -; abundance: -; j_gene: TRBJ2-1; v_gene: TRBV18; CDR3nt: TGTGCCAGCTCACCCTCCTCGGGCGGAGAGCAGTTCTTC; CDR3aa: CASSPSSGGEQFF
d_gene: TRBD2; abundance: -; j_gene: TRBJ2-1; v_gene: TRBV7-2; CDR3nt: TGTGCCAGCAGCTTAAGCGGGAAGAATGAGCAGTTCTTC; CDR3aa: CASSLSGKNEQFF
d_gene: -; abundance: -; j_gene: TRBJ2-7; v_gene: TRBV7-8; CDR3nt: TGTGCCACCAGTGCTAACAAATACAGGACCTACGAGCAGTACTTC; CDR3aa: CATSANKYRTYEQYF
d_gene: -; abundance: -; j_gene: TRBJ2-7; v_gene: TRBV4-1; CDR3nt: TGCGCCAGCAGCCAAGCGGGTCCCCCGTCCTACGAGCAGTACTTC; CDR3aa: CASSQAGPPSYEQYF
d_gene: -; abundance: once; j_gene: TRBJ2-5; v_gene: TRBV21-1; CDR3nt: TGTGCCAGCAGCCCAGGGACTACGGAACAAGAGACCCAGTACTTC; CDR3aa: CASSPGTTEQETQYF
d_gene: TRBD1; abundance: -; j_gene: TRBJ2-2; v_gene: TRBV3-1/TRBV3-2; CDR3nt: TGTGCCAGCAGCCAACAGGGACAGTTGAACACCGGGGAGCTGTTTTTT; CDR3aa: CASSQQGQLNTGELFF
d_gene: -; abundance: once; j_gene: TRBJ2-1; v_gene: TRBV18; CDR3nt: TGTGCCAGCTCACCTAGTAAAGGGAGCAATGAGCAGTTCTTC; CDR3aa: CASSPSKGSNEQFF
d_gene: -; abundance: -; j_gene: TRBJ1-1; v_gene: TRBV10-3; CDR3nt: TGTGCCATCAGTGAGAGAGGCACTGAAGCTTTCTTT; CDR3aa: CAISERGTEAFF
d_gene: -; abundance: -; j_gene: TRBJ1-1; v_gene: TRBV30; CDR3nt: TGTGCCTGGAGTGCTGGGTCAGTGAACACTGAAGCTTTCTTT; CDR3aa: CAWSAGSVNTEAFF
d_gene: -; abundance: -; j_gene: TRBJ2-1; v_gene: TRBV5-5; CDR3nt: TGTGCCAGCAGTTGGGTAGGTGGTGAGCAGTTCTTC; CDR3aa: CASSWVGGEQFF
d_gene: -; abundance: -; j_gene: TRBJ2-3; v_gene: TRBV5-1; CDR3nt: TGCGCCAGCAGTAATCCCTACCCAGATACGCAGTATTTT; CDR3aa: CASSNPYPDTQYF
d_gene: TRBD1; abundance: -; j_gene: TRBJ1-4; v_gene: TRBV29-1; CDR3nt: TGCAGCGTTAGGACAGGTTCTAATGAAAAACTGTTTTTT; CDR3aa: CSVRTGSNEKLFF
d_gene: -; abundance: -; j_gene: TRBJ1-5; v_gene: TRBV19; CDR3nt: TGTGCCAGTAGTCGTGGAAATCAGCCCCAGCATTTT; CDR3aa: CASSRGNQPQHF
d_gene: -; abundance: few; j_gene: TRBJ2-1; v_gene: TRBV30; CDR3nt: TGTGCCTGGAGTTACAGTAACAATGAGCAGTTCTTC; CDR3aa: CAWSYSNNEQFF
d_gene: -; abundance: -; j_gene: TRBJ1-1; v_gene: TRBV18; CDR3nt: TGTGCCAGCTCACCACCGGTATCGAACACTGAAGCTTTCTTT; CDR3aa: CASSPPVSNTEAFF
d_gene: -; abundance: -; j_gene: TRBJ1-2; v_gene: TRBV5-1; CDR3nt: TGCGCCAGCAGCATGGACAGCTCTAACTATGGCTACACCTTC; CDR3aa: CASSMDSSNYGYTF
d_gene: TRBD1; abundance: -; j_gene: TRBJ1-5; v_gene: TRBV7-8; CDR3nt: TGTGCCAGCAGCTTTGACAGGGGAATGTTTCAGCCCCAGCATTTT; CDR3aa: CASSFDRGMFQPQHF